This entry lists 30 T cell receptor beta chains sequenced from one sample in a study of graft-versus-host responses after intestinal transplantation. Sequencing used immunoSEQ multiplex PCR; TCRdb keeps in-frame clones, though not all of them. Seen here are 90,000 to 150,000 clones, approximately 95% observed once, and the top ten hold over 2.5%. No antigens are known for them. This sample comprised unstimulated CD8+ T cells sorted from spleen or lymph node cells, obtained before intestinal transplant. These TCRs come from a human donor who received an intestinal transplant.

V gene TRBV7-8 combines with J gene TRBJ1-5; TRBD1 might be the D (6 bases). The ends were cut back, 0 bases at V and 7 bases at J, with 19 bases in the middle. Germline loops: CDR1 SGHVS, CDR2 FQNEAQ. CDR3 length equals 17 residues. In DNA, the CDR3 is TGTGCCAGCAGCTTAGCGGGGACAACGTTTTTAGAACAGCCCCAGCATTTT. This translates into CASSLAGTTFLEQPQHF.

This sequence joins TRBV4-1 and TRBJ2-7; 9 bases fit TRBD2. CDR3 length equals 15 residues. V lost 4 bases, J lost 0 bases, and 4 bases stayed unmatched. Germline CDR1 reads MGHRA; CDR2 reads YSYEKL. The CDR3 here is CASSPRLAASYEQYF. The CDR3 DNA reads TGCGCCAGCAGCCCGAGACTAGCGGCCTCCTACGAGCAGTACTTC.

Here the CDR3 reads CASSLGGGNYEQYF. The CDR3 DNA reads as TGTGCCAGCAGCTTAGGAGGGGGAAACTACGAGCAGTACTTC. The V and J genes are TRBV11-2 and TRBJ2-7; D is perhaps TRBD1 (6 bases). The germline gives CDR1 SGHAT, CDR2 FQNNGV. Trimming cost V 1 base and J 3 bases, with 10 bases left between them. The CDR3 has 14 amino acids.

This sequence joins TRBV29-1 and TRBJ2-1; D is undetermined. This CDR3 has 14 amino acids. V was shortened by 7 bases and J by 2 bases, with 15 bases between the two germline ends. Germline CDR1 and CDR2: SQVTM and ANQGSEA. CDR3 DNA: TGCAGCGCCCCTCAGGCCAGCACCTACAATGAGCAGTTCTTC. The encoded protein is CSAPQASTYNEQFF.

The chain combines TRBV7-2 with TRBJ2-3; D is perhaps TRBD1 or TRBD2 (6 bases each). V was trimmed by 4 bases and J by 2 bases, leaving 19 bases between them. Germline V gene lookup returns CDR1 SGHTA and CDR2 FQGNSA. The CDR3 extends over 17 amino acids. The CDR3 sequence: CASSSYEGDLYTDTQYF. The CDR3 DNA follows: TGTGCCAGCAGCTCCTATGAGGGGGACTTATACACAGATACGCAGTATTTT.

V is TRBV7-9 and J is TRBJ2-1; D gene unclear. CDR1 is SEHNR and CDR2 is FQNEAQ in the germline V gene (reference sequence). The CDR3 covers 11 residues. The V end was cut by 6 bases, the J end by 10 bases, with 10 bases between. The CDR3: CASRQIGEQFF. The CDR3 bases are TGTGCCAGCAGGCAGATCGGGGAGCAGTTCTTC.

Note on this clone: Other DNA sequences in the same sample also yield this CDR3. The chain uses TRBV13 and TRBJ1-2, with D maybe TRBD1 (5 bases). The CDR3 has 16 amino acids. V gave up 5 bases and J gave up 3 bases, with 19 bases separating them. Germline V gene data show CDR1 as PRHDT and CDR2 as FYEKMQ (reference sequence). The CDR3 DNA reads as TGTGCCAGCAGCCCTTCTCCGGGGGGTCAATACTATGGCTACACCTTC. It codes for CASSPSPGGQYYGYTF. The entire variable domain, with the rest obtained from reference TRBV13 and TRBJ1-2, is as follows: AAGVIQSPRHLIKEKRETATLKCYPIPRHDTVYWYQQGPGQDPQFLISFYEKMQSDKGSIPDRFSAQQFSDYHSELNMSSLELGDSALYFCASSPSPGGQYYGYTFGSGTRLTVV.

The J gene is TRBJ2-7, the V gene TRBV4-1, with 9 bases matching TRBD1. Germline V gene lookup returns CDR1 MGHRA and CDR2 YSYEKL. Trimming took 4 bases from V and 4 from J; bases not matched to a gene: 8. The CDR3 runs 15 residues. The CDR3 sequence is CASSREDRGGYEQYF. CDR3 DNA sequence: TGCGCCAGCAGCCGAGAGGACAGGGGAGGTTACGAGCAGTACTTC.

The chain combines TRBV29-1 with TRBJ2-1, with D unresolved. The V gene's germline CDR1 is SQVTM and CDR2 ANQGSEA. CDR3 length: 13 amino acids. Trimming cost V 6 bases and J 4 bases, with 13 bases left between them. DNA for the CDR3: TGCAGCGTACGCCGACCTAATTACAATGAGCAGTTCTTC. It is translated as CSVRRPNYNEQFF.

The chain links TRBV11-3 to TRBJ2-7; D is ambiguous. CDR3 length: 15 amino acids. V was shortened by 7 bases and J by 3 bases, with 19 bases between the two germline ends. Germline-derived CDR1 and CDR2 are SGHNT and YENEEA. The CDR3 DNA reads TGTGCCAGCAACCCCTTGGGGTCCTGGGTCTACGAGCAGTACTTC. Residues: CASNPLGSWVYEQYF. The whole variable domain, filled in from reference TRBV11-3 and TRBJ2-7, reads EAGVVQSPRYKIIEKKQPVAFWCNPISGHNTLYWYLQNLGQGPELLIRYENEEAVDDSQLPKDRFSAERLKGVDSTLKIQPAELGDSAVYLCASNPLGSWVYEQYFGPGTRLTVT.

CDR3 in amino acids: CASSLTGTGAIEQYF. DNA for the CDR3: TGTGCCAGCAGTTTAACCGGGACAGGGGCCATCGAGCAGTACTTC. This chain uses TRBV27 with TRBJ2-7; 10 nucleotides match TRBD1. Germline CDR1 is MNHEY and CDR2 is SMNVEV (reference sequence). V was clipped by 2 bases and J by 6 bases; unmatched bases: 7. The CDR3 consists of 15 residues.

The gene calls are TRBV27 and TRBJ1-1; D is unresolved. Deletions cut 4 bases from V and 8 bases from J, with 14 bases between. Germline CDR1 MNHEY, CDR2 SMNVEV (reference sequence). The CDR3 has 13 amino acids. This CDR3 is CASSSRRWEEAFF. In nucleotides, the CDR3 is TGTGCCAGCAGTTCCCGCCGGTGGGAGGAAGCTTTCTTT.

The chain recombines TRBV6-1 with TRBJ2-6; no definite D call. The CDR3 runs 16 residues. Germline V gives CDR1 MNHNS, CDR2 SASEGT. Between the trimmed V and J ends, which lost 2 bases and 0 bases, there was a span of 8 bases. The CDR3 loop is CASSEFQVSGANVLTF. As DNA, the CDR3 is TGTGCCAGCAGTGAATTTCAGGTCTCTGGGGCCAACGTCCTGACTTTC.

The V and J genes are TRBV5-6 and TRBJ1-4; 7 bases line up with TRBD1. CDR3 size: 14 residues. J was trimmed by 8 bases and V by 4 bases; bases with no gene match: 8. Germline V lookup: CDR1 SGHDT, CDR2 YYEEEE. CDR3 loop: CASSARETGEKLFF. CDR3 nucleotides: TGTGCCAGCAGCGCCCGGGAGACAGGGGAAAAACTGTTTTTT.

The J gene is TRBJ2-1, the V gene TRBV28; 8 bases match TRBD1. Trimming removed 4 bases from V and 8 bases from J; junction bases left unmatched: 10. Germline CDR1 and CDR2: MDHEN and SYDVKM. The CDR3 length is 15 residues. CDR3 coding DNA: TGTGCCAGCAGTTCCCAGGGGGCGGAGATCTATGAGCAGTTCTTC. Protein sequence: CASSSQGAEIYEQFF.

The CDR3 loop is CASSPPTRETQYF. DNA of the CDR3: TGTGCCAGCTCACCACCGACGAGGGAGACCCAGTACTTC. The V gene is TRBV18, the J gene TRBJ2-5, with unresolved D. The V end was cut by 0 bases, the J end by 5 bases, with 7 bases between. Germline CDR1 KGHSH, CDR2 LQKENI. CDR3 length equals 13 residues.

The genes are TRBV4-1 and TRBJ2-2, with 7 nucleotides matching TRBD1. CDR1 and CDR2 from the germline V gene are MGHRA and YSYEKL. This CDR3 is 15 amino acids long. With 4 bases clipped from V and 0 bases from J, the junction kept 2 bases outside the gene matches. CDR3 residues: CASSPGTANTGELFF. The CDR3 DNA reads as TGCGCCAGCAGCCCCGGGACAGCGAACACCGGGGAGCTGTTTTTT.

This clone was found once. The chain has TRBV13 and TRBJ2-1, with D possibly matching TRBD1 (6 bases). Germline V gene sequence: CDR1 PRHDT, CDR2 FYEKMQ (reference sequence). The length of the CDR3 is 14 residues. V was trimmed by 3 bases and J by 7 bases, leaving 13 bases between them. The CDR3 region is CASSLGHEGNEQFF. The CDR3 DNA sequence: TGTGCCAGCAGCTTGGGACACGAAGGGAATGAGCAGTTCTTC.

This sequence joins TRBV7-9 and TRBJ2-7, with D unclear. This CDR3 is built from 14 residues. Germline V gene sequence: CDR1 SEHNR, CDR2 FQNEAQ (reference sequence). V was clipped by 4 bases and J by 4 bases, with 14 bases between them. The CDR3 bases are TGTGCCAGCAGCTCCCCGGAAGGGCCGTACGAGCAGTACTTC. Its protein is CASSSPEGPYEQYF.

This rearrangement joins TRBV27 to TRBJ1-1; weak D call: TRBD1 (6 bases). Germline V lookup: CDR1 MNHEY, CDR2 SMNVEV (reference sequence). The CDR3 runs 15 residues. Deletions cut 4 bases from V and 10 bases from J, with 22 bases between. The CDR3 coding sequence is TGTGCCAGCAGTTCCCTACAGGGAACGGTCTGTAGAGCTTTCTTT. Translating it yields CASSSLQGTVCRAFF.

As to this clone: This sample also contains other DNA sequences that code for the same CDR3. The chain links TRBV5-1 to TRBJ1-1, with D maybe TRBD1 (5 bases). The V end was cut by 4 bases, the J end by 1 base, with 11 bases between. The CDR3 runs 14 residues. Germline V gene data show CDR1 as SGHRS and CDR2 as YFSETQ. Written as DNA, the CDR3 is TGCGCCAGCAGCCACGGACAAGGGAACACTGAAGCTTTCTTT. It is translated as CASSHGQGNTEAFF.

Of note for this clone: The junction shows a germline mismatch at one end, possibly a read error. This sequence joins TRBV7-9 and TRBJ1-1; 8 positions agree with TRBD1. The CDR3 extends over 14 amino acids. The germline gives CDR1 SEHNR, CDR2 FQNEAQ (reference sequence). CDR3 coding DNA: TGTGCCAGCAGTTTAGGACAGGGTCGCACTGAAGCTTTCTTT. Protein product: CASSLGQGRTEAFF.

The genes are TRBV6-5 and TRBJ2-7, with a possible D match to TRBD2 (6 bases). CDR1 and CDR2 (germline): MNHEY, SVGAGI. The CDR3 sequence is 15 residues long. Trimming shortened V by 0 bases and J by 2 bases, and 11 bases separated the two germline ends. The CDR3: CASSYSWGVPYEQYF. The CDR3 DNA is TGTGCCAGCAGTTACTCTTGGGGGGTCCCCTACGAGCAGTACTTC.

CDR3 in amino acids: CASQAGSGELFF. The DNA of the CDR3 is TGTGCCAGCCAGGCGGGCTCCGGGGAGCTGTTTTTT. The V and J genes are TRBV2 and TRBJ2-2; possibly TRBD2 for D (5 bases). Per germline, CDR1 SNHLY and CDR2 FYNNEI. V lost 8 bases and J 6 bases, leaving 10 bases between the germline ends. This CDR3 region has 12 residues.

The chain is built from TRBV6-5 and TRBJ2-5; D is uncertain. Germline CDR1 reads MNHEY; CDR2 reads SVGAGI. V shed 5 bases and J shed 2 bases, with 12 bases lying between them. There are 14 residues in the CDR3. CDR3 sequence (DNA): TGTGCCAGCAGTGGGTGGGGTGTGCAAGAGACCCAGTACTTC. Amino acid sequence: CASSGWGVQETQYF.

This chain joins TRBV9 and TRBJ2-2; D is undetermined. V gave up 4 bases and J gave up 1 base, with 2 bases separating them. The germline CDR1 and CDR2 sequences are SGDLS and YYNGEE. This CDR3 contains 12 residues. The CDR3 is CASSQNTGELFF. CDR3 DNA sequence: TGTGCCAGCAGCCAGAACACCGGGGAGCTGTTTTTT.

This sequence joins TRBV4-1 and TRBJ1-3, with 7 nucleotides matching TRBD1. The CDR3 extends over 17 amino acids. Germline CDR1 and CDR2: MGHRA and YSYEKL. J gave up 3 bases and V 5 bases, and 13 bases lay outside the gene matches. CDR3 amino acids: CASSFVVGGQSGNTIYF. The CDR3 nucleotides are TGCGCCAGCAGCTTCGTGGTAGGGGGCCAAAGTGGAAACACCATATATTTT.

This clone was seen just once. This rearrangement joins TRBV6-6 to TRBJ2-5; perhaps TRBD1 as D (5 bases). The V and J ends lost 7 bases and 1 base respectively, with 16 bases between them. Looked up from germline, CDR1 is MNHNY and CDR2 is SVGAGI (reference sequence). The CDR3 is 15 residues long. The DNA of the CDR3 is TGTGCCAGCATCCAGGGCCCTTCAACCCAAGAGACCCAGTACTTC. Translating it yields CASIQGPSTQETQYF.

The sample holds one count of this clone. The chain joins TRBV28 to TRBJ1-1; TRBD1 might be the D (5 bases). Deletions cut 3 bases from V and 5 bases from J, with 10 bases between. The CDR3 consists of 13 residues. The germline gives CDR1 MDHEN, CDR2 SYDVKM. The DNA for the CDR3 is TGTGCCAGCAGTTTCGGGGGGTGGACTGAAGCTTTCTTT. Translated: CASSFGGWTEAFF.

This rearrangement joins TRBV28 to TRBJ2-5; 11 nucleotides match TRBD2. CDR3 length equals 18 residues. Per the germline V gene, CDR1 is MDHEN and CDR2 is SYDVKM. Trimming at V came to 5 bases and at J to 3 bases, leaving 14 bases not matched to a gene. In DNA form, the CDR3 reads TGTGCCAGCAGTCCCGGGACTAGCGGTCGGGGGGGAGAAGAGACCCAGTACTTC. It translates to CASSPGTSGRGGEETQYF. Full variable domain (missing parts from reference TRBV28 and TRBJ2-5): DVKVTQSSRYLVKRTGEKVFLECVQDMDHENMFWYRQDPGLGLRLIYFSYDVKMKEKGDIPEGYSVSREKKERFSLILESASTNQTSMYLCASSPGTSGRGGEETQYFGPGTRLLVL.